This section outlines one T cell receptor (beta chain) sequence together with its context. Its specificity is not known. Profiled with immunoSEQ multiplex PCR; TCRdb holds only in-frame clones, not every one. This sample yields roughly 40,000 clones, of which 85% to 95% are seen a single time; 3% to 4.5% belongs to the top ten. The data derive from a study of a mutant IDH1 vaccine in newly diagnosed glioma. The V gene's germline CDR1 is SEHNR and CDR2 FQNEAQ (reference sequence). The CDR3 extends over 17 amino acids. V was clipped by 6 bases and J by 1 base; unmatched bases: 11. As to time point: week 23, last vaccination. Mutant IDH1 20-mer peptide, at 300 ug, made up each vaccine dose, with topical imiquimod.

The clonotype was recovered from a man aged 50 to 60 with glioma. Source: PBMCs, taken from a glioma patient whose treatment included an IDH1 peptide vaccine. The chain employs TRBV7-9 and TRBJ2-2, with 7 bases that match TRBD1. The DNA for the CDR3 is TGTGCCAGCAGGTATCCGAGACAGGGTTTGAACACCGGGGAGCTGTTTTTT. This sequence encodes CASRYPRQGLNTGELFF.